The rows below give T cell receptor beta chains drawn from one sample of a study of blood T cell repertoires in COVID-19. The table came from immunoSEQ multiplex PCR; TCRdb's copy has only in-frame clones and leaves some out. Among 200,000 or so clones listed, roughly 84% were seen once. Sequencing input: PBMCs or T cells enriched from blood (not recorded which). The receptors derive from a middle-aged man who had recovered from COVID-19. The CDR3 runs from the conserved cysteine through the conserved F or W. Each record gives: V gene, clone size, D gene, J gene, CDR3 protein, CDR3 DNA. The D gene is left open where the match is weak. Where a row states a size, it is once, few, many or the class of an expanded clone; other rows omit it.

TRBV4-3	once	TRBD1	TRBJ1-4	CASSHDRGREKLFF	TGCGCCAGCAGCCACGACAGGGGCCGGGAAAAACTGTTTTTT
TRBV13	NA	TRBD2	TRBJ2-7	CASSLGGTGGDEQYF	TGTGCCAGCAGCTTAGGTGGAACGGGGGGGGACGAGCAGTACTTC
TRBV6-5	once	TRBD1	TRBJ1-1	CASSPTGGVRPEAFF	TGTGCCAGCAGTCCTACAGGGGGCGTACGCCCTGAAGCTTTCTTT
TRBV4-1	NA	NA	TRBJ1-3	CASSQGRPSWNTIYF	TGCGCCAGCAGCCAAGGGCGGCCTTCGTGGAACACCATATATTTT
TRBV4-2	NA	NA	TRBJ2-1	CASSQVYRGANYNEQFF	TGTGCCAGCAGCCAAGTATACCGGGGGGCGAACTACAATGAGCAGTTCTTC
TRBV7-9	NA	TRBD2	TRBJ2-3	CASSPGSGGNTDTQYF	TGTGCCAGCAGCCCCGGTAGCGGGGGGAACACAGATACGCAGTATTTT
TRBV5-5	NA	NA	TRBJ1-5	CASSLQTGQPQHF	TGTGCCAGCAGCCTTCAAACCGGTCAGCCCCAGCATTTT
TRBV5-1	NA	TRBD1	TRBJ2-1	CASSLAGGVDEQFF	TGCGCCAGCAGCTTGGCAGGGGGTGTAGATGAGCAGTTCTTC
TRBV7-9	once	TRBD1	TRBJ1-1	CASSLVPGGAENTEAFF	TGTGCCAGCAGCTTAGTCCCAGGGGGCGCGGAGAACACTGAAGCTTTCTTT
TRBV6-5	NA	TRBD1	TRBJ2-2	CASRRTGEFGELFF	TGTGCCAGCAGACGGACAGGGGAGTTCGGGGAGCTGTTTTTT
TRBV15	NA	TRBD1	TRBJ1-2	CATSPLPQGGYTF	TGTGCCACCAGCCCCCTCCCACAGGGGGGATACACCTTC